These 14 T cell receptor beta chains were sequenced from one sample in a study of T-cell reconstitution after alpha-beta-depleted transplantation in children. Unique molecular identifiers were used to barcode this TCRbeta library. A single record per CDR3 protein comes from TCRdb applying MiXCR to the PCR reads. The profile shows around 600,000 distinct CDR3 sequences, roughly 17% of them singletons. The source material was PBMCs from the stem cell graft donor, sampled from the stem cell graft. The receptor set was obtained from a human donor who donated a stem cell graft to a child with acute myeloid leukemia.

The gene calls are TRBV28 and TRBJ2-7; 7 positions agree with TRBD2. J gave up 2 bases and V 5 bases, and 15 bases lay outside the gene matches. Germline V CDR1 and CDR2: MDHEN, SYDVKM. The CDR3 contains 17 residues. The CDR3 bases are TGTGCCAGCAGTATGGGCGGGGGACCCCGGTCAACCTACGAGCAGTACTTC. Translation: CASSMGGGPRSTYEQYF.

This clonotype was seen a handful of times. A much larger clone is a single base away; this may be a read error. The J gene is TRBJ2-1, the V gene TRBV7-2, with 8 bases that match TRBD2. This CDR3 is built from 15 residues. V lost 5 bases and J lost 0; bases outside the gene matches: 3. CDR1 and CDR2 (germline): SGHTA, FQGNSA. The CDR3 DNA reads TGTGCCAGCAGCCGAGCGGGGGCCTCCTACAATGAGCAGTTCTTC. It yields the protein CASSRAGASYNEQFF.

This clonotype showed up just a few times. This sequence joins TRBV25-1 and TRBJ2-7; D ambiguous. The CDR3 sequence is 13 residues long. Looked up from germline, CDR1 is MGHDK and CDR2 is SYGVNS. Trimming stripped 7 bases from V and 0 bases from J, with 10 bases between. The CDR3 protein is CASNDGNSYEQYF. CDR3 in DNA: TGTGCCAGCAATGACGGAAACTCCTACGAGCAGTACTTC.

This clonotype has more than one count but fewer than ten. The CDR3 bases are TGTGCCAGCAGAGCCGGGACCACTTTAGATACGCAGTATTTT. As protein: CASRAGTTLDTQYF. The chain links TRBV12-3 or TRBV12-4 to TRBJ2-3; either TRBD1 or TRBD2 may supply D (5 bases each). V was cut by 6 bases and J by 5 bases, with 15 bases left in between. This CDR3 contains 14 residues.

The chain joins TRBV30 to TRBJ2-3; tentative D call: TRBD1 (6 bases). This CDR3 is 14 amino acids long. The germline V gene encodes CDR1 GTSNPN and CDR2 SVGIG (reference sequence). V was clipped by 1 base and J by 5 bases, with 13 bases between them. Here the CDR3 reads CAWSGLGARDTQYF. CDR3 coding DNA: TGTGCCTGGAGTGGATTGGGGGCGCGAGATACGCAGTATTTT.

This chain joins TRBV5-1 and TRBJ2-3; TRBD2 might be the D (8 bases). Germline CDR1 is SGHRS and CDR2 is YFSETQ. V lost 3 bases to trimming and J lost 2 bases, with 16 bases between them. The CDR3 runs to 16 residues. As DNA, the CDR3 is TGCGCCAGCAGCTCGGGAGGGGGCATCTACACAGATACGCAGTATTTT. Its translation: CASSSGGGIYTDTQYF.

The chain recombines TRBV5-1 with TRBJ1-4; D perhaps matches TRBD1 (5 bases). The V gene lost 4 bases and the J gene lost 8 bases, with 21 bases spanning the gap. The CDR3 loop spans 16 amino acids. Germline V gene data show CDR1 as SGHRS and CDR2 as YFSETQ. The CDR3 sequence is CASSPTPGTVTEKLFF. DNA for the CDR3: TGCGCCAGCAGCCCGACCCCCGGGACGGTTACCGAAAAACTGTTTTTT.

The chain combines TRBV9 with TRBJ2-1; 10 nucleotides line up with TRBD1. This CDR3 is 18 amino acids long. The V and J ends lost 4 bases and 7 bases, in that order; junction bases with no gene match: 17. Germline loops: CDR1 SGDLS, CDR2 YYNGEE. The CDR3 is CASSSRTGGLNSANEQFF. CDR3 in DNA: TGTGCCAGCAGCTCACGGACAGGGGGTCTGAATTCGGCGAATGAGCAGTTCTTC.

In its sample, this clonotype was seen a few times. The V and J genes are TRBV20-1 and TRBJ2-1, with TRBD2 identical over 8 bases. Germline V lookup: CDR1 DFQATT, CDR2 SNEGSKA (reference sequence). The CDR3 has 17 residues. With 3 bases clipped from V and 8 bases from J, the junction kept 18 bases outside the gene matches. This CDR3 reads CSASRAGGSARRDEQFF. CDR3 DNA sequence: TGCAGTGCTAGCCGGGCGGGGGGTTCTGCGAGGAGGGATGAGCAGTTCTTC.

The table lists this clonotype with a few counts. The CDR3 bases are TGTGCCAGCACCCTCCTGGTTCCGGCGGGGACTGAAGCTTTCTTT. Translation: CASTLLVPAGTEAFF. The chain carries TRBV12-3 or TRBV12-4 and TRBJ1-1, with D unresolved. The CDR3 has 15 amino acids. Trimming removed 7 bases from V and 5 bases from J, with 20 bases in between.

This clonotype came up many times. This chain links TRBV20-1 with TRBJ2-7; D assignment may be TRBD1 or TRBD2 (5 bases each). The CDR3 has 13 residues. V was clipped by 6 bases and J by 2 bases, with 14 bases between them. Germline V gene lookup returns CDR1 DFQATT and CDR2 SNEGSKA (reference sequence). The CDR3 DNA reads as TGCAGTGCGCAAGGGGAGTCACCCTACGAGCAGTACTTC. Translating gives CSAQGESPYEQYF.

This clonotype was seen a few times. The chain is built from TRBV20-1 and TRBJ2-5, with 9 bases fitting TRBD1. In germline, CDR1 is DFQATT, CDR2 SNEGSKA (reference sequence). The J segment lost 0 bases and the V segment lost 5 bases, leaving 4 bases of the junction unmatched. The CDR3 runs to 14 residues. The CDR3 sequence: CSAETGGYQETQYF. CDR3 in DNA: TGCAGTGCTGAGACAGGGGGGTACCAAGAGACCCAGTACTTC.

This clonotype was counted at least ten times. The junction departs from germline at one end; a sequencing error may be responsible. The chain links TRBV5-1 to TRBJ2-3; D uncertain. Germline V gives CDR1 SGHRS, CDR2 YFSETQ. There are 14 residues in the CDR3. Here the CDR3 DNA reads TGCGCCAGCAGGTTGGACCTCCGAGCAGATACGCAGTATTTT. This codes for CASRLDLRADTQYF.

This chain joins TRBV28 and TRBJ1-5; unclear D gene. The germline V gene has CDR1 MDHEN and CDR2 SYDVKM. CDR3 length: 15 residues. Between the trimmed V and J ends, which lost 6 bases and 5 bases, there was a span of 17 bases. The CDR3 is CASRIMWPLDQPQHF. The CDR3 DNA is TGTGCCAGCAGGATAATGTGGCCCCTGGATCAGCCCCAGCATTTT.